This T cell receptor beta chain came from a study of blood T cells in healthy people across ages. A J-beta primer mix and a sample-barcoded 5' primer were used in a second PCR of roughly 6 to 11 cycles. TCRdb recomputed calls from the 5' RACE reads with MiXCR, one row per CDR3 protein. The table records 750,000 to 850,000 distinct CDR3 sequences, about 25% of them present only once. V trimming: 1 base; J trimming: 1 base; junction bases outside the gene matches: 3. There are 15 residues in the CDR3. CDR1 is MDHEN and CDR2 is SYDVKM in the germline V gene. This clonotype was detected a few times. These data also featured in a second study, about T cells of mothers and their children.

This chain links TRBV28 with TRBJ2-5; 7 bases match TRBD1. This TCR was recovered from a boy aged 10-17 years in good health. The sample consisted of blood. In nucleotides, the CDR3 is TGTGCCAGCAGTTTATACAGGGGATTCCAAGAGACCCAGTACTTC. Residues: CASSLYRGFQETQYF.